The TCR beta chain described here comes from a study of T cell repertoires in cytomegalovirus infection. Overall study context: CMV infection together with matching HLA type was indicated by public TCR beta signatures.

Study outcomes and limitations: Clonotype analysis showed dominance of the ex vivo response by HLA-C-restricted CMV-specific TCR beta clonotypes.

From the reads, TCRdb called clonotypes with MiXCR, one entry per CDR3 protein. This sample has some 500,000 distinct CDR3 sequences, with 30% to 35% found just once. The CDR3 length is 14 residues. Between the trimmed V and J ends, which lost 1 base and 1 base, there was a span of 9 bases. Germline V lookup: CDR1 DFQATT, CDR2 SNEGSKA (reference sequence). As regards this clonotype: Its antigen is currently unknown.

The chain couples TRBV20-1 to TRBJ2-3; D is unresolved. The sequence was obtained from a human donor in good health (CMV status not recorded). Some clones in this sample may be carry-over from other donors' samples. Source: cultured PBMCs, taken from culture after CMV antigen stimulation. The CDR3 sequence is CSARVPDGTDTQYF. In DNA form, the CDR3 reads TGCAGTGCTAGAGTTCCGGATGGCACAGATACGCAGTATTTT.